Below, 24 T cell receptor beta chains from the same sample are listed, as sequenced in a study of T cells after posttransplantation cyclophosphamide. The naive gate required viable CD3+CD4+ or CD3+CD8+ cells with CCR7+CD45RA+CD45RO-CD95-CD27+CD28+ phenotype. This table comes from immunoSEQ multiplex PCR, and its TCRdb copy is limited to in-frame clones, with some not included. The table shows roughly 30,000 clones, with 80% to 95% occurring only once. Sequencing was carried out using naive CD4+ T cells sorted from PBMCs. Receptors were obtained from a woman aged 55-70 years in good health, CMV-negative, and a related stem cell transplant donor.

The V and J genes are TRBV7-8 and TRBJ2-5; TRBD1 matches at 8 bases. The V and J ends lost 5 bases and 5 bases, in that order; junction bases with no gene match: 7. The CDR3 sequence is 14 residues long. The V gene's germline CDR1 is SGHVS and CDR2 FQNEAQ. The CDR3 loop is CASSPGGAGETQYF. CDR3 DNA sequence: TGTGCCAGCAGCCCAGGGGGCGCGGGGGAGACCCAGTACTTC.

Written as DNA, the CDR3 is TGTGCCTGGAGTTCATTGACAGGGTTTAATGAAAAACTGTTTTTT. This codes for CAWSSLTGFNEKLFF. The J gene is TRBJ1-4, the V gene TRBV30; 7 bases map to TRBD1. V lost 2 bases and J lost 4; bases outside the gene matches: 7. Per the germline V gene, CDR1 is GTSNPN and CDR2 is SVGIG (reference sequence). The CDR3 has 15 amino acids.

This chain connects TRBV5-1 to TRBJ2-3, with 13 bases fitting TRBD2. The CDR3 is 17 residues long. Germline V lookup: CDR1 SGHRS, CDR2 YFSETQ. The J segment lost 5 bases and the V segment lost 4 bases, leaving 10 bases of the junction unmatched. The CDR3 region is CASSGGLAGVLRDTQYF. CDR3 sequence (DNA): TGCGCCAGCAGCGGAGGACTAGCGGGAGTTCTTAGAGATACGCAGTATTTT.

The genes are TRBV6-6 and TRBJ2-7, with 14 bases aligning to TRBD2. Losses at the gene ends were 6 bases for V and 7 bases for J; bases not matched to a gene: 8. The CDR3 contains 15 residues. Germline-derived CDR1 and CDR2 are MNHNY and SVGAGI (reference sequence). The DNA for the CDR3 is TGTGCCAGCAGCCGAGGACTAGCGGGAGGAGGGGAGCAGTACTTC. Translated, it gives CASSRGLAGGGEQYF.

The genes are TRBV5-6 and TRBJ2-7, with 8 bases lining up with TRBD1. This CDR3 contains 13 residues. The V gene end was trimmed by 2 bases and the J gene end by 5 bases; junction bases not matched to a gene: 3. Germline V lookup: CDR1 SGHDT, CDR2 YYEEEE. The CDR3 nucleotides read TGTGCCAGCAGCTTCGGGACAGGTGACGAGCAGTACTTC. It specifies CASSFGTGDEQYF. Combining the CDR3 with reference TRBV5-6 and TRBJ2-7 gives the whole variable domain DAGVTQSPTHLIKTRGQQVTLRCSPKSGHDTVSWYQQALGQGPQFIFQYYEEEERQRGNFPDRFSGHQFPNYSSELNVNALLLGDSALYLCASSFGTGDEQYFGPGTRLTVT.

The chain links TRBV19 to TRBJ1-2; TRBD1 matches 7 bases. V shed 8 bases, J shed 0 bases, and the junction held 12 bases outside the gene matches. The CDR3 contains 16 residues. CDR1 and CDR2 (germline): LNHDA, SQIVND (reference sequence). This CDR3 reads CASSPRQGWTNYGYTF. CDR3 DNA: TGTGCCAGTTCACCCAGACAGGGTTGGACTAACTATGGCTACACCTTC.

The chain has TRBV19 and TRBJ2-7; perhaps TRBD2 as D (5 bases). Trimming pared 3 bases from V and 3 bases from J, leaving 12 bases between. This CDR3 spans 14 amino acids. Germline V gives CDR1 LNHDA, CDR2 SQIVND (reference sequence). The CDR3 DNA sequence: TGTGCCAGTAGTATTAAGATCCGGGGCTACGAGCAGTACTTC. Protein product: CASSIKIRGYEQYF. Looking up the rest from reference TRBV19 and TRBJ2-7 gives the full variable domain: DGGITQSPKYLFRKEGQNVTLSCEQNLNHDAMYWYRQDPGQGLRLIYYSQIVNDFQKGDIAEGYSVSREKKESFPLTVTSAQKNPTAFYLCASSIKIRGYEQYFGPGTRLTVT.

J is TRBJ2-2 and V is TRBV7-3; D gene ambiguous. The germline CDR1 and CDR2 sequences are SGHTA and FQGTGA. This CDR3 has 14 residues. Between the trimmed V and J ends, which lost 1 base and 0 bases, there was a span of 3 bases. In nucleotides, the CDR3 is TGTGCCAGCAGCTTAAAGCCGAACACCGGGGAGCTGTTTTTT. This codes for CASSLKPNTGELFF.

The chain joins TRBV5-1 to TRBJ2-3, with 8 positions matching TRBD1. This CDR3 contains 14 residues. V was clipped by 4 bases and J by 1 base; unmatched bases: 2. The germline V gene encodes CDR1 SGHRS and CDR2 YFSETQ. The CDR3 DNA is TGCGCCAGCAGCCCGGGACAGGGCACAGATACGCAGTATTTT. Translating it yields CASSPGQGTDTQYF.

The rearrangement links TRBV5-1 to TRBJ2-5; possibly TRBD1 for D (6 bases). Germline V gene sequence: CDR1 SGHRS, CDR2 YFSETQ. The CDR3 extends over 15 amino acids. With 7 bases removed from V and 0 bases from J, the gap between germline ends came to 16 bases. The CDR3: CASGRQAEYQETQYF. The DNA of the CDR3 is TGCGCCAGCGGACGACAGGCAGAGTACCAAGAGACCCAGTACTTC.

The CDR3 sequence is CASSYSGSIYEQYF. The DNA for the CDR3 is TGTGCCAGCAGTTATAGCGGGAGTATCTACGAGCAGTACTTC. V usage is TRBV7-9 and J usage is TRBJ2-7; 9 bases fit TRBD2. The germline CDR1 and CDR2 sequences are SEHNR and FQNEAQ (reference sequence). The J segment lost 3 bases and the V segment lost 6 bases, leaving 6 bases of the junction unmatched. The CDR3 sequence is 14 residues long. Variable domain in full (rest from reference TRBV7-9 and TRBJ2-7): DTGVSQNPRHKITKRGQNVTFRCDPISEHNRLYWYRQTLGQGPEFLTYFQNEAQLEKSRLLSDRFSAERPKGSFSTLEIQRTEQGDSAMYLCASSYSGSIYEQYFGPGTRLTVT.

The chain combines TRBV7-2 with TRBJ1-1, with TRBD1 matching over 8 bases. The CDR3 sequence is 11 residues long. Germline V lookup: CDR1 SGHTA, CDR2 FQGNSA. V gave up 5 bases and J gave up 11 bases; unmatched junction bases: 4. Here the CDR3 reads CASSNRGSAFF. The CDR3 DNA is TGTGCCAGCAGCAACAGGGGGTCGGCTTTCTTT. Drawing the rest from reference TRBV7-2 and TRBJ1-1, the complete variable domain is GAGVSQSPSNKVTEKGKDVELRCDPISGHTALYWYRQSLGQGLEFLIYFQGNSAPDKSGLPSDRFSAERTGGSVSTLTIQRTQQEDSAVYLCASSNRGSAFFGQGTRLTVV.

The chain recombines TRBV27 with TRBJ1-5; D is possibly TRBD1 (6 bases). The ends were cut back, 4 bases at V and 6 bases at J, with 13 bases in the middle. The CDR3 runs 14 residues. Germline CDR1 reads MNHEY; CDR2 reads SMNVEV (reference sequence). DNA of the CDR3: TGTGCCAGCAGTTCGTGGACAGACCGTCAGCCCCAGCATTTT. The encoded protein is CASSSWTDRQPQHF.

The rearrangement uses TRBV7-9 and TRBJ2-7; the D is unclear. The CDR3 is 11 residues long. The V end lost 5 bases, the J end lost 7 bases, and 9 bases lay between the germline ends. Germline V CDR1 and CDR2: SEHNR, FQNEAQ (reference sequence). In DNA form, the CDR3 reads TGTGCCAGCAGCCCTCGGAGTGAGCAGTACTTC. Residues: CASSPRSEQYF.

This clone was counted between two and nine times. Sequence at one end of the junction differs from germline and may be a read error. The V and J genes are TRBV6-1 and TRBJ1-1, with TRBD1 matching 7 bases. The germline V gene has CDR1 MNHNS and CDR2 SASEGT. The CDR3 is 10 amino acids. The CDR3 DNA is TGCGGGACAGCAAACACTGAAGCTTTCTTT. Residues: CGTANTEAFF.

This CDR3 is CASSETGELFF. The CDR3 DNA sequence: TGTGCCAGCAGTGAAACTGGGGAGCTGTTTTTT. The chain carries TRBV6-1 and TRBJ2-2; D gene uncertain. From germline, CDR1 is MNHNS and CDR2 SASEGT. V lost 2 bases and J 8 bases, leaving 3 bases between the germline ends. The CDR3 consists of 11 residues.

V usage is TRBV28 and J usage is TRBJ2-4; 8 bases line up with TRBD2. J gave up 0 bases and V 2 bases, and 6 bases lay outside the gene matches. Germline CDR1 reads MDHEN; CDR2 reads SYDVKM. There are 17 residues in the CDR3. CDR3 amino acids: CASSLRVGGVAKNIQYF. The CDR3 DNA reads TGTGCCAGCAGTTTACGCGTCGGGGGGGTAGCCAAAAACATTCAGTACTTC.

The chain is built from TRBV6-5 and TRBJ2-3; tentative D call: TRBD2 (5 bases). The CDR3 has 15 amino acids. The V end lost 7 bases, the J end lost 2 bases, and 16 bases lay between the germline ends. CDR1 and CDR2 from the germline V gene are MNHEY and SVGAGI. The CDR3 sequence is CASNPIRGVTDTQYF. The CDR3 region has the DNA TGTGCCAGCAACCCCATACGGGGTGTCACAGATACGCAGTATTTT.

The chain couples TRBV7-9 to TRBJ1-1, with a possible D match to TRBD1 (5 bases). In germline, CDR1 is SEHNR, CDR2 FQNEAQ (reference sequence). The germline V and J ends were trimmed by 3 bases and 3 bases, with 14 bases remaining between them. The CDR3 extends over 15 amino acids. CDR3 nucleotide sequence: TGTGCCAGCAGCTTTAGCAGGGTAATGGACACTGAAGCTTTCTTT. This sequence encodes CASSFSRVMDTEAFF. The full variable domain, with the rest looked up from reference TRBV7-9 and TRBJ1-1, is DTGVSQNPRHKITKRGQNVTFRCDPISEHNRLYWYRQTLGQGPEFLTYFQNEAQLEKSRLLSDRFSAERPKGSFSTLEIQRTEQGDSAMYLCASSFSRVMDTEAFFGQGTRLTVV.

The chain links TRBV7-2 to TRBJ1-2; no clear D. Germline CDR1 reads SGHTA; CDR2 reads FQGNSA. CDR3 length: 12 residues. V was pared by 5 bases and J by 5 bases, with 9 bases between. The CDR3 nucleotides read TGTGCCAGCAGCCCCACGAGGTATGGCTACACCTTC. Its translation is CASSPTRYGYTF.

A word on this clone: Compared with germline, one end of the junction differs, possibly owing to a read error. Different DNA sequences within this sample yield the same CDR3. The chain is built from TRBV5-1 and TRBJ2-7, with 14 positions matching TRBD2. Germline V lookup: CDR1 SGHRS, CDR2 YFSETQ. There are 16 residues in the CDR3. The CDR3 coding sequence is TGCGCCAGTAGCTTGGGGGGGACTAGCGGGGGTTACGAGCAGTACTTC. It translates to CASSLGGTSGGYEQYF.

The gene calls are TRBV7-2 and TRBJ1-3; D gene ambiguous. Trimming took 1 base from V and 2 from J, leaving 15 bases between them. Germline loops: CDR1 SGHTA, CDR2 FQGNSA. This CDR3 contains 17 residues. The CDR3 DNA follows: TGTGCCAGCAGCTTAGAGGCGGGCTATTGGGCTGGAAACACCATATATTTT. This codes for CASSLEAGYWAGNTIYF.

This sequence joins TRBV29-1 and TRBJ2-5, with D possibly TRBD1 on 5 matching bases. Per the germline V gene, CDR1 is SQVTM and CDR2 is ANQGSEA. Between the trimmed V and J ends, which lost 2 bases and 5 bases, there was a span of 9 bases. The CDR3 covers 12 residues. The CDR3: CSVESNRETQYF. The CDR3 region has the DNA TGCAGCGTTGAATCCAACAGGGAGACCCAGTACTTC.

A single count supports this clone. V gene TRBV10-2 combines with J gene TRBJ2-7; perhaps TRBD2 as D (6 bases). Trimming stripped 6 bases from V and 4 bases from J, with 13 bases between. This CDR3 is built from 13 residues. Per the germline V gene, CDR1 is WSHSY and CDR2 is SAAADI. The CDR3 region is CASRWGEGYEQYF. The CDR3 nucleotides are TGCGCCAGCAGATGGGGGGAAGGGTACGAGCAGTACTTC.